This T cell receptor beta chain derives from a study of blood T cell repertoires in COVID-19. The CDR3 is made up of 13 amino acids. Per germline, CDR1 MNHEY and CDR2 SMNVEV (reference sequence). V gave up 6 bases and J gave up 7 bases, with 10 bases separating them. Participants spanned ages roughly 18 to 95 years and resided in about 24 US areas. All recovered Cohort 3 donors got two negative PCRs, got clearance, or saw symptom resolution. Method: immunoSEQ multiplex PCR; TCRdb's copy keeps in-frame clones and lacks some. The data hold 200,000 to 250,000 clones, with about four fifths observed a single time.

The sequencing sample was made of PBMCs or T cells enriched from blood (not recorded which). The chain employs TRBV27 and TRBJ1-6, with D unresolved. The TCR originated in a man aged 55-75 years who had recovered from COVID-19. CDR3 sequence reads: CASSLDGNSPLHF. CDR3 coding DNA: TGTGCCAGCAGCCTAGACGGAAATTCACCCCTCCACTTT.